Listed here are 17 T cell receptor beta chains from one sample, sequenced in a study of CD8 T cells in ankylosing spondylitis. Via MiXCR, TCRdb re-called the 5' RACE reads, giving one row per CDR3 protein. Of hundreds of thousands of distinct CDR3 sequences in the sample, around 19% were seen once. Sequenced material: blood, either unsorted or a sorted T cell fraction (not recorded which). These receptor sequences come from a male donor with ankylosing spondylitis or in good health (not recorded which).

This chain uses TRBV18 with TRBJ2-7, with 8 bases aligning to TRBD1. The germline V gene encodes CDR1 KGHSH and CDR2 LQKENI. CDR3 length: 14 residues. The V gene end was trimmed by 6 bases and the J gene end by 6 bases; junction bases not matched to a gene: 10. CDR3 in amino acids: CASSPLQGAGEQYV. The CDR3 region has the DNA TGTGCCAGCTCCCCCCTGCAGGGGGCGGGCGAGCAGTACGTC.

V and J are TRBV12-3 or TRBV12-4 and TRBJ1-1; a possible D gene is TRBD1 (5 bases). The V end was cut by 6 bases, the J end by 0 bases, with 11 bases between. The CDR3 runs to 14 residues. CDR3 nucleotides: TGTGCCAGCAGCCAACAGGTTTTGAACACTGAAGCTTTCTTT. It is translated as CASSQQVLNTEAFF.

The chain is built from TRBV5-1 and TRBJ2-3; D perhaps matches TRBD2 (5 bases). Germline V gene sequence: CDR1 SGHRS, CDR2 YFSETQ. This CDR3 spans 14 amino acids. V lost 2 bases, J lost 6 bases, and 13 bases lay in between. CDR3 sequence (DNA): TGCGCCAGCAGCTTATCGGGGTTGGGGGATACGCAGTATTTT. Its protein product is CASSLSGLGDTQYF.

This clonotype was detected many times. This CDR3 is CSAGVAEKLYV. The CDR3 DNA reads TGCAGTGCCGGAGTGGCGGAAAAATTGTACGTC. The gene calls are TRBV20-1 and TRBJ2-7; no firm D call. Germline assignment: CDR1 DFQATT and CDR2 SNEGSKA (reference sequence). This CDR3 region has 11 residues. V was shortened by 6 bases and J by 12 bases, with 18 bases between the two germline ends.

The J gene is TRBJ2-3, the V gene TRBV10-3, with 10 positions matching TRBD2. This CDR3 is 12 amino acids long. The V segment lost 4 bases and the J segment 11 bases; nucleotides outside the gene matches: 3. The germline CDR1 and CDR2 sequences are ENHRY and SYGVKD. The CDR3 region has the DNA TGTGCCATCAGTGTGAGCGGGGGGGAGCAGTATTTT. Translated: CAISVSGGEQYF.

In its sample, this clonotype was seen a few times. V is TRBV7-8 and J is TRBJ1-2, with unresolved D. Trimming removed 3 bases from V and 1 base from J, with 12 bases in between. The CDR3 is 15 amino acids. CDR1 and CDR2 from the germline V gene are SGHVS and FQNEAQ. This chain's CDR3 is CASSFSNGINYGYTF. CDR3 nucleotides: TGTGCCAGCAGCTTTAGTAACGGGATTAACTATGGCTACACCTTC.

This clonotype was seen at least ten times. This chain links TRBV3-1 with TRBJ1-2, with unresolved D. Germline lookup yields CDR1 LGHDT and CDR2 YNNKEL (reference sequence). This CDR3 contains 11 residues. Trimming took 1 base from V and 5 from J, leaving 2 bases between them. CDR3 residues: CASSQGYGYTF. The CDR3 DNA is TGTGCCAGCAGCCAAGGATATGGCTACACCTTC.

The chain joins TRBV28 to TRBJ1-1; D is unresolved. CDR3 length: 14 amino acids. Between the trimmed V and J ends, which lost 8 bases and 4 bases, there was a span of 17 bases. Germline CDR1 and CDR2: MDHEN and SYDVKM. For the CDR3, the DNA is TGTGCCAGCTCGATCCCCCGGGGAAGCACTGAAGCTTTCTTT. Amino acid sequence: CASSIPRGSTEAFF. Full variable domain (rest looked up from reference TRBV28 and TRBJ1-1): DVKVTQSSRYLVKRTGEKVFLECVQDMDHENMFWYRQDPGLGLRLIYFSYDVKMKEKGDIPEGYSVSREKKERFSLILESASTNQTSMYLCASSIPRGSTEAFFGQGTRLTVV.

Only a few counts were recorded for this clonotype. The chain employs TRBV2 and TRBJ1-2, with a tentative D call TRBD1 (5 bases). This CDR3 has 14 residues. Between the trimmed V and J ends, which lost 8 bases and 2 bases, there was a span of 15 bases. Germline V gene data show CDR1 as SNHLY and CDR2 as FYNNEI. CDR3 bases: TGTGCCAGCGGGGCGTTAGCAGACAACTATGGCTACACCTTC. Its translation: CASGALADNYGYTF.

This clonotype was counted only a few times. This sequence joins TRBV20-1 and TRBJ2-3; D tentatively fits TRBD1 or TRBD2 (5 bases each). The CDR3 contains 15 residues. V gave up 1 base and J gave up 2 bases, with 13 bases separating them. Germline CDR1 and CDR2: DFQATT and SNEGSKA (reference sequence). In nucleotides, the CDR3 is TGCAGTGCTAGAGTTGTGGGACCACACACAGATACGCAGTATTTT. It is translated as CSARVVGPHTDTQYF.

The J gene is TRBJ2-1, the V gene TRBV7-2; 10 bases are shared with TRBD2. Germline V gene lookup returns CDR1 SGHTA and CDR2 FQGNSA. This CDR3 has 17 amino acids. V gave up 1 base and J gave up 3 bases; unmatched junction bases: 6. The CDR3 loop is CASSLGTSGDNYNEQFF. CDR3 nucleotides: TGTGCCAGCAGCTTAGGAACTAGCGGGGACAACTACAATGAGCAGTTCTTC.

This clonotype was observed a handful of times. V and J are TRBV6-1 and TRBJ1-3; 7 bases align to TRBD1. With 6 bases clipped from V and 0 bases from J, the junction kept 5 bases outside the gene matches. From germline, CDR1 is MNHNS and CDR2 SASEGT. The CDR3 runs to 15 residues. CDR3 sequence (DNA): TGTGCCAGCAGCCCAACAGGGGACTCTGGAAACACCATATATTTT. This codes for CASSPTGDSGNTIYF.

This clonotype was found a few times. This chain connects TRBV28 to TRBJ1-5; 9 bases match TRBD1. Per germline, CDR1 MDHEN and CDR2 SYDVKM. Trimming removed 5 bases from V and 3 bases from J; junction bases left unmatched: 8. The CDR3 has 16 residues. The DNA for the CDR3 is TGTGCCAGCAGTCAAGGGACAGGGTCTATCAATCAGCCCCAGCATTTT. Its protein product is CASSQGTGSINQPQHF. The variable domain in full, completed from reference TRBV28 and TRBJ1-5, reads DVKVTQSSRYLVKRTGEKVFLECVQDMDHENMFWYRQDPGLGLRLIYFSYDVKMKEKGDIPEGYSVSREKKERFSLILESASTNQTSMYLCASSQGTGSINQPQHFGDGTRLSIL.

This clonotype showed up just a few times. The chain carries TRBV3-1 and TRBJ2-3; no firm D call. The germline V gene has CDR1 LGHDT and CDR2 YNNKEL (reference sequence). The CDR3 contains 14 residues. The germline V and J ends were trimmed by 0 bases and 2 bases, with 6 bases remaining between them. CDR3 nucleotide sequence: TGTGCCAGCAGCCAAGATTCGGCCACAGATACGCAGTATTTT. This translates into CASSQDSATDTQYF.

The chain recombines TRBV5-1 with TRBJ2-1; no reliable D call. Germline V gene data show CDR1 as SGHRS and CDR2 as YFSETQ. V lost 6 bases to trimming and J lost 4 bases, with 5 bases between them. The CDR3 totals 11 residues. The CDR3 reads CASMGYNEQFF. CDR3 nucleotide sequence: TGCGCCAGCATGGGGTACAATGAGCAGTTCTTC.

The chain's CDR3 is CSADPTLNYGYTF. CDR3 nucleotides: TGCAGTGCCGATCCGACGCTTAACTATGGCTACACCTTC. The chain employs TRBV20-1 and TRBJ1-2; no reliable D call. This CDR3 is built from 13 residues. Deletions cut 6 bases from V and 1 base from J, with 12 bases between. Germline V gene lookup returns CDR1 DFQATT and CDR2 SNEGSKA (reference sequence).

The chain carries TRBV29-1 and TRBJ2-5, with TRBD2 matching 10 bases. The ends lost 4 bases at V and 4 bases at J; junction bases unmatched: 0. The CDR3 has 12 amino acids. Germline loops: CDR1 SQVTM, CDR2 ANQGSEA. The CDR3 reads CSVGTSGETQYF. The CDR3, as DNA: TGCAGCGTTGGGACTAGCGGAGAGACCCAGTACTTC.